The 22 T cell receptor beta chains below come from one sample, sequenced in a study of Graves' ophthalmopathy and Graves' hyperthyroidism. TCR beta CDR3 regions were amplified from RNA transcripts. The first round was an RT-PCR with HTBI primers, and the second round was a multiplex PCR. TCRdb reprocessed the multiplex PCR reads via MiXCR and lists one record per CDR3 protein. The sample yields a few hundred thousand distinct CDR3 sequences, under 20% seen once. Sequences were obtained from peripheral blood. The receptor source for this set is an adult man with Graves' ophthalmopathy.

This clonotype was recorded at least ten times. The chain is built from TRBV20-1 and TRBJ2-7, with TRBD2 matching over 8 bases. The J segment lost 5 bases and the V segment lost 1 base, leaving 13 bases of the junction unmatched. The CDR3 length is 16 residues. From germline, CDR1 is DFQATT and CDR2 SNEGSKA (reference sequence). The CDR3 sequence: CSARGPAAGGLNEQYF. DNA of the CDR3: TGCAGTGCTAGAGGCCCCGCTGCGGGGGGTCTTAACGAGCAGTACTTC.

In its sample, this clonotype was seen many times. The J gene is TRBJ2-5, the V gene TRBV20-1; 10 bases agree with TRBD1. The CDR3 covers 13 residues. V trimming: 6 bases; J trimming: 5 bases; junction bases outside the gene matches: 6. Per germline, CDR1 DFQATT and CDR2 SNEGSKA (reference sequence). The CDR3 protein is CSALTGGKETQYF. CDR3 DNA sequence: TGCAGTGCATTGACAGGGGGCAAGGAGACCCAGTACTTC.

At least ten counts were recorded for this clonotype. The V and J genes are TRBV10-2 and TRBJ2-5, with 9 bases that match TRBD1. The CDR3 has 14 amino acids. The V gene end was trimmed by 6 bases and the J gene end by 6 bases; junction bases not matched to a gene: 8. Per the germline V gene, CDR1 is WSHSY and CDR2 is SAAADI. The CDR3 DNA reads TGCGCCAGCAGCACAGGACAGGGGTTGCAGACCCAGTACTTC. It is translated as CASSTGQGLQTQYF.

This clonotype has at least ten counts. The chain combines TRBV12-3 or TRBV12-4 with TRBJ1-6; the D gene is possibly TRBD1 (6 bases). The CDR3 sequence is 14 residues long. V gave up 8 bases and J gave up 9 bases, with 17 bases separating them. Here the CDR3 reads CASVGGAGGSPLHF. The CDR3 coding sequence is TGTGCCAGCGTGGGGGGCGCGGGGGGTTCACCCCTCCACTTT.

This clonotype showed up many times. The rearrangement uses TRBV27 and TRBJ2-7, with 12 positions matching TRBD2. V was pared by 6 bases and J by 5 bases, with 5 bases of the junction left unmatched. Germline CDR1 and CDR2: MNHEY and SMNVEV (reference sequence). The CDR3 is 14 amino acids. Here the CDR3 reads CASSPSGRANEQYF. The CDR3 DNA is TGTGCCAGCAGCCCTAGCGGGAGGGCCAACGAGCAGTACTTC.

This rearrangement joins TRBV2 to TRBJ2-5, with 9 positions matching TRBD2. V gave up 3 bases and J gave up 6 bases; unmatched junction bases: 8. The CDR3 loop spans 15 amino acids. From germline, CDR1 is SNHLY and CDR2 FYNNEI. The CDR3 loop is CASSDLAGGPQTQYF. Here the CDR3 DNA reads TGTGCCAGCAGTGACCTCGCGGGAGGGCCGCAGACCCAGTACTTC.

This clonotype was recorded many times. This chain uses TRBV6-2 or TRBV6-3 with TRBJ2-7; D might be TRBD2 (6 bases). Germline CDR1 reads MNHEY; CDR2 reads SVGEGT. The ends were cut back, 2 bases at V and 0 bases at J, with 8 bases in the middle. This CDR3 has 14 residues. The chain's CDR3 is CASSYRLGSYEQYF. For the CDR3, the DNA is TGTGCCAGCAGTTACCGACTAGGCTCCTACGAGCAGTACTTC.

This clonotype was seen at least ten times. V usage is TRBV27 and J usage is TRBJ2-4; the D gene is possibly TRBD1 (6 bases). CDR3 length: 14 residues. Per the germline V gene, CDR1 is MNHEY and CDR2 is SMNVEV (reference sequence). The V and J ends lost 2 bases and 9 bases respectively, with 14 bases between them. The CDR3: CASSLNRVGGIQYF. CDR3 coding DNA: TGTGCCAGCAGTTTAAACAGGGTTGGAGGCATTCAGTACTTC.

The sample holds many counts of this clonotype. The V and J genes are TRBV18 and TRBJ1-2; D might be TRBD1 (5 bases). Trimming left V 5 bases short and J 7 bases short, with 14 bases between. The CDR3 extends over 13 amino acids. Germline CDR1 reads KGHSH; CDR2 reads LQKENI. The CDR3, as DNA: TGTGCCAGCTCATTGCAGGGCGTCCGTGGCTACACCTTC. Encoded protein: CASSLQGVRGYTF. The full variable domain, completed using reference TRBV18 and TRBJ1-2, is NAGVMQNPRHLVRRRGQEARLRCSPMKGHSHVYWYRQLPEEGLKFMVYLQKENIIDESGMPKERFSAEFPKEGPSILRIQQVVRGDSAAYFCASSLQGVRGYTFGSGTRLTVV.

This clonotype has ten or more counts. This sequence joins TRBV7-9 and TRBJ1-1, with a tentative D call TRBD1 (6 bases). V was cut by 2 bases and J by 0 bases, with 13 bases left in between. Germline V CDR1 and CDR2: SEHNR, FQNEAQ (reference sequence). The CDR3 is made up of 16 amino acids. CDR3 loop: CASSLSGARMNTEAFF. CDR3 in DNA: TGTGCCAGCAGCTTATCAGGGGCTAGGATGAACACTGAAGCTTTCTTT.

This clonotype was detected many times. V and J are TRBV6-2 or TRBV6-3 and TRBJ2-2; 7 positions agree with TRBD1. The length of the CDR3 is 15 residues. Germline V gives CDR1 MNHEY, CDR2 SVGEGT. V dropped 6 bases and J dropped 0; count of bases not matched to a gene: 4. CDR3 loop: CASRRQGPNTGELFF. The CDR3, as DNA: TGTGCCAGCAGAAGACAGGGCCCGAACACCGGGGAGCTGTTTTTT.

This clonotype was observed a handful of times. The chain has TRBV9 and TRBJ2-2; D not resolved. V was shortened by 0 bases and J by 6 bases, with 6 bases between the two germline ends. CDR3 size: 13 residues. Germline assignment: CDR1 SGDLS and CDR2 YYNGEE. The CDR3 loop is CASSVGGSGELFF. The CDR3 coding sequence is TGTGCCAGCAGCGTAGGGGGTTCCGGGGAGCTGTTTTTT.

This clonotype was seen ten or more times. V usage is TRBV4-2 and J usage is TRBJ1-1; D may be TRBD1 (5 bases). The CDR3 is 11 amino acids. Germline V CDR1 and CDR2: LGHNA, YNFKEQ. This CDR3 is CLGVMNTEAFF. CDR3 nucleotides: TGTTTAGGGGTAATGAACACTGAAGCTTTCTTT.

This clonotype was seen at least ten times. The CDR3 sequence: CASSYGLISEQYF. CDR3 nucleotide sequence: TGTGCCAGCAGTTATGGCCTAATTAGCGAGCAGTACTTC. The genes are TRBV6-5 and TRBJ2-7; D uncertain. Germline CDR1 and CDR2: MNHEY and SVGAGI. Trimming cost V 3 bases and J 6 bases, with 12 bases left between them. The CDR3 runs 13 residues.

This clonotype was counted at least ten times. V is TRBV11-2 and J is TRBJ2-7; 7 nucleotides line up with TRBD2. The CDR3 length is 15 residues. V gave up 5 bases and J gave up 2 bases; unmatched junction bases: 9. Germline CDR1 is SGHAT and CDR2 is FQNNGV. The CDR3: CASSALAGRTYEQYF. For the CDR3, the DNA is TGTGCCAGCAGCGCCTTAGCGGGCCGAACCTACGAGCAGTACTTC.

V usage is TRBV7-9 and J usage is TRBJ2-5; no clear D. The DNA end lines up better with TRBJ2-1; the J call may be wrong. Germline values: CDR1 SEHNR, CDR2 FQNEAQ (reference sequence). The length of the CDR3 is 14 residues. CDR3 nucleotides: TGTGCCAGCAGCCCCCTGGTAGGATCGGAGGAGCAGTTCTTC. Translating gives CASSPLVGSEEQFF.

This clonotype was counted a few times. An end of the junction differs from the germline gene, which may be a read error. The gene calls are TRBV6-2 or TRBV6-3 and TRBJ2-7, with D possibly matching TRBD2 (5 bases). Germline V CDR1 and CDR2: MNHEY, SVGEGT. This CDR3 is 14 amino acids long. CDR3 nucleotide sequence: TGTGCCAGCAGTTACTTGAATCTAGCTGGCGAGCAGTCCTTC. The encoded protein is CASSYLNLAGEQSF.

The chain recombines TRBV6-1 with TRBJ1-2; D not certain. Germline CDR1 is MNHNS and CDR2 is SASEGT. The CDR3 spans 13 residues. Between the trimmed V and J ends, which lost 7 bases and 2 bases, there was a span of 11 bases. The DNA for the CDR3 is TGTGCCAGCACCCCAGCGAGGAACTATGGCTACACCTTC. Amino acid sequence: CASTPARNYGYTF.

This clonotype has ten or more counts. J is TRBJ2-5 and V is TRBV30; D call uncertain. Germline-derived CDR1 and CDR2 are GTSNPN and SVGIG (reference sequence). This CDR3 is built from 10 residues. Trimming pared 0 bases from V and 4 bases from J, leaving 0 bases between. The CDR3 region has the DNA TGTGCCTGGAGTGTAGAGACCCAGTACTTC. Protein sequence: CAWSVETQYF.

The V call is TRBV28, the J call TRBJ1-1; unclear D gene. Germline V gives CDR1 MDHEN, CDR2 SYDVKM. V dropped 3 bases and J dropped 1 base, with 9 bases sitting between them. The CDR3 spans 14 residues. This chain's CDR3 is CASSFLSSNTEAFF. The CDR3 DNA sequence: TGTGCCAGCAGTTTCTTGAGCTCGAACACTGAAGCTTTCTTT.

This clonotype has a count of ten or more. Compared with germline, one end of the junction differs, possibly owing to a read error. This chain connects TRBV6-5 to TRBJ1-6; D gene uncertain. The CDR3 totals 17 residues. Germline V gene sequence: CDR1 MNHEY, CDR2 SVGAGI. CDR3 region: CAGSYHGRSSYNSPLHF. In nucleotides, the CDR3 is TGTGCCGGCAGTTACCACGGCAGGAGCTCCTATAATTCACCCCTCCACTTT.

This clonotype has at least ten counts. This chain connects TRBV20-1 to TRBJ1-5; 7 nucleotides agree with TRBD1. Germline V gene sequence: CDR1 DFQATT, CDR2 SNEGSKA (reference sequence). The CDR3 contains 14 residues. J was trimmed by 5 bases and V by 1 base; bases with no gene match: 5. In DNA form, the CDR3 reads TGCAGTGCTAGAGTAGGGGGCGGCCATCAGCCCCAGCATTTT. Translation gives CSARVGGGHQPQHF.